This TCR beta chain derives from a study of blood T cell repertoires in COVID-19. About the study: Spain, Italy and the United States supplied samples that represented acute and convalescent COVID-19.

The CDR3 has 17 residues. The germline gives CDR1 KGHSH, CDR2 LQKENI. V shed 3 bases and J 0 bases; nucleotides not matched to a gene: 8. The repertoire was sequenced with immunoSEQ multiplex PCR; TCRdb's copy has only in-frame clones and lacks some. The sample holds 300,000 to 350,000 clones, about nine tenths seen once. Participants, roughly 18 to 90 years old, spanned more than 20 US areas. Cohorts were determined from participant-reported clinical history. Recovery meant two consecutive negative NP/OP PCR tests, professional clearance, or resolved symptoms. The genes are TRBV18 and TRBJ1-3, with 7 bases lining up with TRBD1. The sequenced material came from PBMCs or T cells enriched from blood (not recorded which). This receptor was identified in a woman between 25 and 40 years old who had recovered from COVID-19. The CDR3 region is CASSPTQTGTSGNTIYF. In DNA, the CDR3 is TGTGCCAGCTCACCGACGCAGACAGGGACCTCTGGAAACACCATATATTTT.